Described below is a single T cell receptor (beta chain) sequence and its context. This entry is derived from a study of blood T cell repertoires in COVID-19. Study background: The origin of the acute and convalescent COVID-19 samples was the United States, Italy and Spain.

Germline CDR1 SGHTA, CDR2 FQGNSA. This CDR3 contains 14 residues. V was clipped by 3 bases and J by 8 bases; unmatched bases: 5. Clones were read by immunoSEQ multiplex PCR, and TCRdb kept only the in-frame ones, dropping some. The sample consists of about 160,000 clones, about nine tenths of them appearing once. Specimen: peripheral blood. The chain joins TRBV7-2 to TRBJ1-2; 11 bases match TRBD1. The origin of this receptor is a woman aged 70-85 years with acute or convalescent COVID-19. DNA of the CDR3: TGTGCCAGCAGCTTCGACGGGACAGGGGGAGGCTACACCTTC. Its translation is CASSFDGTGGGYTF. The complete variable domain, with remaining parts taken from reference TRBV7-2 and TRBJ1-2, reads GAGVSQSPSNKVTEKGKDVELRCDPISGHTALYWYRQSLGQGLEFLIYFQGNSAPDKSGLPSDRFSAERTGGSVSTLTIQRTQQEDSAVYLCASSFDGTGGGYTFGSGTRLTVV.